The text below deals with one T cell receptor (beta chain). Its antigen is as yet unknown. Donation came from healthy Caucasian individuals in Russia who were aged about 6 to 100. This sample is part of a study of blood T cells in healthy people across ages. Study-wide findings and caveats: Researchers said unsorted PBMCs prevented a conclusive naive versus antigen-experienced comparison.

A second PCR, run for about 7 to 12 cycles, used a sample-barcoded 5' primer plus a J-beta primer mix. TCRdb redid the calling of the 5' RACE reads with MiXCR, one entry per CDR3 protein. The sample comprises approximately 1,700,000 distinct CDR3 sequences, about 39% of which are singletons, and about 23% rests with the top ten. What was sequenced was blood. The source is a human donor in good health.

The CDR3, as DNA: TGTGCCAGCAGCCCGACCGTCGGAGGTAACGGCTACACCTTC. This sequence encodes CASSPTVGGNGYTF. The V call is TRBV7-9, the J call TRBJ1-2; D is unresolved. This CDR3 region has 14 residues. Germline V CDR1 and CDR2: SEHNR, FQNEAQ (reference sequence). V was pared by 5 bases and J by 8 bases, with 18 bases between.